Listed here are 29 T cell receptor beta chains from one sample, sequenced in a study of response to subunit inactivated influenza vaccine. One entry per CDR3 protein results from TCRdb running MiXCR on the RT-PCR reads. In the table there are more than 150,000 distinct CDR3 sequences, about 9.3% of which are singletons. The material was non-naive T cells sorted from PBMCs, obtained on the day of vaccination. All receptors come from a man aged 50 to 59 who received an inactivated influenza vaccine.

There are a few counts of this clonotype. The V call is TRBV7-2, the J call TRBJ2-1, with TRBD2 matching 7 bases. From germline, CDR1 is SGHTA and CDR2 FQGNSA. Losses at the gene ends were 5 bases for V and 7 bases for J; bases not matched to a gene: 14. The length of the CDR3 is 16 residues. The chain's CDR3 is CASSARLAGEVNEQFF. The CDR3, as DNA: TGTGCCAGCAGCGCGAGACTAGCCGGCGAAGTAAATGAGCAGTTCTTC.

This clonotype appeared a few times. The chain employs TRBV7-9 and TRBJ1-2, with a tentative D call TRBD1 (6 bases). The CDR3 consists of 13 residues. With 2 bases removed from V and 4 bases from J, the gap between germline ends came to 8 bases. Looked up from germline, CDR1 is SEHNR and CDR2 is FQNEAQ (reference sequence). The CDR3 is CASSLQGRYGYTF. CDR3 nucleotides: TGTGCCAGCAGCTTACAGGGGCGCTATGGCTACACCTTC.

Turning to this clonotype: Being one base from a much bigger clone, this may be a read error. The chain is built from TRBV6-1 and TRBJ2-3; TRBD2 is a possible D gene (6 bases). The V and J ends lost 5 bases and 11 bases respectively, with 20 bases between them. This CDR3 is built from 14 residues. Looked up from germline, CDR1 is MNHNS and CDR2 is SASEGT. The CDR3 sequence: CASSLRGTGGKQYF. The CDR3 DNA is TGTGCCAGCAGTCTCCGAGGGACTGGAGGGAAGCAGTATTTT.

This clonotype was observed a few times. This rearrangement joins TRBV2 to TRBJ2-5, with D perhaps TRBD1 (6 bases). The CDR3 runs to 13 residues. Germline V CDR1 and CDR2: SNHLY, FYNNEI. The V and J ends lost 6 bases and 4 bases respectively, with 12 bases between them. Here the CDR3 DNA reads TGTGCCAGCAGGCCAGGGGTAGTAGAGACCCAGTACTTC. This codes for CASRPGVVETQYF.

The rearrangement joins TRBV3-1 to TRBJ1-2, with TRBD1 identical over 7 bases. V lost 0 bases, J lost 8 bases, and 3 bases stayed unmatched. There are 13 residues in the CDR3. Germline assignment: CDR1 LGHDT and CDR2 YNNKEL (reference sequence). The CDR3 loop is CASSQDRGRGYTF. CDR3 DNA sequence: TGTGCCAGCAGCCAAGATAGGGGGCGAGGCTACACCTTC.

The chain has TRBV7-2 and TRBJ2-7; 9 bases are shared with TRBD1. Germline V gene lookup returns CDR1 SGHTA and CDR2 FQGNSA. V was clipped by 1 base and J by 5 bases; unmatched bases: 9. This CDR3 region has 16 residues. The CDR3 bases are TGTGCCAGCAGCTTAGTTGCGGGACAGGGTCGGCACGAGCAGTACTTC. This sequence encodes CASSLVAGQGRHEQYF.

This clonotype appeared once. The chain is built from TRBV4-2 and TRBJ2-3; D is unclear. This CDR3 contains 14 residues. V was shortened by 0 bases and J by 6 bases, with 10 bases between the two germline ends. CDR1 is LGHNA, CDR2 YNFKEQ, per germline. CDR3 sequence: CASSQDRYGDTQYF. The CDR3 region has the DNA TGTGCCAGCAGCCAAGACCGGTATGGGGATACGCAGTATTTT.

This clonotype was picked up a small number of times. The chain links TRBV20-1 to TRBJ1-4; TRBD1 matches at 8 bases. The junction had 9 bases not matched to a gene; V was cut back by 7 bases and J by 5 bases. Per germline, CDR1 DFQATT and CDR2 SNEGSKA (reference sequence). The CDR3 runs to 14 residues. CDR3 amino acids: CSGQGAQTNEKLFF. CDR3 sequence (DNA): TGCAGTGGGCAGGGGGCCCAGACAAATGAAAAACTGTTTTTT.

CDR3 nucleotide sequence: TGTGCCAGCAGTAATCTGGCCACCGGGGAGCTGTTTTTT. Encoded protein: CASSNLATGELFF. This rearrangement joins TRBV12-3 or TRBV12-4 to TRBJ2-2; D not certain. The CDR3 runs to 13 residues. V gave up 5 bases and J gave up 4 bases, with 8 bases separating them.

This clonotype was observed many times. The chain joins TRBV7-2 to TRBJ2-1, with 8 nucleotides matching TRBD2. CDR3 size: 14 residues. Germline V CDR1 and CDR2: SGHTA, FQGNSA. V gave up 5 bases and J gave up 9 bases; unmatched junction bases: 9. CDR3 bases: TGTGCCAGCAGCGTCGGGGGGGGGATCACTGAGCAGTTCTTC. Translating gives CASSVGGGITEQFF. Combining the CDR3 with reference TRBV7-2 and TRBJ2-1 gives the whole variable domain GAGVSQSPSNKVTEKGKDVELRCDPISGHTALYWYRQSLGQGLEFLIYFQGNSAPDKSGLPSDRFSAERTGGSVSTLTIQRTQQEDSAVYLCASSVGGGITEQFFGPGTRLTVL.

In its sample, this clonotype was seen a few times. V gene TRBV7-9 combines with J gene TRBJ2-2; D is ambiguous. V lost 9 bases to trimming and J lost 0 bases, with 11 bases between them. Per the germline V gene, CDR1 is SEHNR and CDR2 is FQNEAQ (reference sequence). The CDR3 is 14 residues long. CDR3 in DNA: TGTGCCAGTTCCACGGGCGCGAACACCGGGGAGCTGTTTTTT. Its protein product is CASSTGANTGELFF.

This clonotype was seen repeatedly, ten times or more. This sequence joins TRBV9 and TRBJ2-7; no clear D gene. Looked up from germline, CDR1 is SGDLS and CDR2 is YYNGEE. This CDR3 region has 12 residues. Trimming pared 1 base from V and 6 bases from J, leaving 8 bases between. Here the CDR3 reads CASSVRAGEQYF. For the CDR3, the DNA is TGTGCCAGCAGCGTAAGGGCAGGCGAGCAGTACTTC.

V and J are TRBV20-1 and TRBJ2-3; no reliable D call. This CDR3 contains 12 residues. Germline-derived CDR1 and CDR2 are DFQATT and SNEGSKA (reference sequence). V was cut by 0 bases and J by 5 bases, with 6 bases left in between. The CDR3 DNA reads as TGCAGTGCTAGAGAGTCGGGAGATACGCAGTATTTT. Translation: CSARESGDTQYF.

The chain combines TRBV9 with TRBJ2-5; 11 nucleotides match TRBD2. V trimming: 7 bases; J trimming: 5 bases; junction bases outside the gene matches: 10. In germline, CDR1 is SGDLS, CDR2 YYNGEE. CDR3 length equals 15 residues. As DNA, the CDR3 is TGTGCCAGCGGATCAATAGCGGGAGGGCCGGAGACCCAGTACTTC. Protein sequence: CASGSIAGGPETQYF.

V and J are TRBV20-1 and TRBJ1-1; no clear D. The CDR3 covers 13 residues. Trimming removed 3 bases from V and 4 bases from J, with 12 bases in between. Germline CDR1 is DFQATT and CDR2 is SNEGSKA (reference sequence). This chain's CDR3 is CSASRTAGTEAFF. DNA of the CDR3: TGCAGTGCTAGCCGGACTGCGGGCACTGAAGCTTTCTTT.

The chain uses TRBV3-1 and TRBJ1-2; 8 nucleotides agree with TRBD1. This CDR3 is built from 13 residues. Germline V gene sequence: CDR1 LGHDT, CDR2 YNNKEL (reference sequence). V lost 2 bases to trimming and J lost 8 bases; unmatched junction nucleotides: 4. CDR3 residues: CASSQRQGQGYTF. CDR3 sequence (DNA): TGTGCCAGCAGCCAACGACAGGGGCAAGGCTACACCTTC.

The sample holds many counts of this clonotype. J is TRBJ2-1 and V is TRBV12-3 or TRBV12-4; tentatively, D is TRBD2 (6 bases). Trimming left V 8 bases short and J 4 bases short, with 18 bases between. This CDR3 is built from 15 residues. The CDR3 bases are TGTGCCAGCTCCAACGTCGGCGGGACTTACAATGAGCAGTTCTTC. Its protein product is CASSNVGGTYNEQFF.

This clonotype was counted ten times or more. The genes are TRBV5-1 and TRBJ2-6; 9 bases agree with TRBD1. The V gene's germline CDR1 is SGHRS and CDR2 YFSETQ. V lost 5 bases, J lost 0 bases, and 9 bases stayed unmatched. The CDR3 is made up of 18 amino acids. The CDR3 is CASRPRTGVSSGANVLTF. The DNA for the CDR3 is TGCGCCAGCAGACCTAGGACAGGGGTTAGCTCTGGGGCCAACGTCCTGACTTTC.

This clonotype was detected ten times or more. The CDR3 DNA sequence: TGTGCCATCAGTGATAAGGGTTCTGGGGCCAACGTCCTGACTTTC. This encodes CAISDKGSGANVLTF. V gene TRBV10-3 combines with J gene TRBJ2-6; D gene unclear. There are 15 residues in the CDR3. Germline V gives CDR1 ENHRY, CDR2 SYGVKD. Trimming took 3 bases from V and 1 from J, leaving 7 bases between them.

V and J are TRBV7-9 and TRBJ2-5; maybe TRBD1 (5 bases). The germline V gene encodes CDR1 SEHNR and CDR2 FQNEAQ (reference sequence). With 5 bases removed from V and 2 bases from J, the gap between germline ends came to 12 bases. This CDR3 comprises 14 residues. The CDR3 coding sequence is TGTGCCAGCAGCCGACAGTCCCCTCAAGAGACCCAGTACTTC. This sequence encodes CASSRQSPQETQYF. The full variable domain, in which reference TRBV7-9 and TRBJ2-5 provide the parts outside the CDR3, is DTGVSQNPRHKITKRGQNVTFRCDPISEHNRLYWYRQTLGQGPEFLTYFQNEAQLEKSRLLSDRFSAERPKGSFSTLEIQRTEQGDSAMYLCASSRQSPQETQYFGPGTRLLVL.

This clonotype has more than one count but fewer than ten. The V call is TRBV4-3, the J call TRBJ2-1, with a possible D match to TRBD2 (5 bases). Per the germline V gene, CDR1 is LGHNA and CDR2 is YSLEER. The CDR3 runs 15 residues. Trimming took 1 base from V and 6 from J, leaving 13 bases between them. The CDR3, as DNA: TGCGCCAGCAGCCAAGTGTCATTCGGGGTCAATGAGCAGTTCTTC. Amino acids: CASSQVSFGVNEQFF.

The CDR3 loop is CASSEAIHLTGDEAFF. In nucleotides, the CDR3 is TGTGCCAGCAGTGAGGCGATTCATCTGACAGGGGATGAAGCTTTCTTT. This chain uses TRBV6-1 with TRBJ1-1, with 8 bases aligning to TRBD1. The junction had 13 bases not matched to a gene; V was cut back by 3 bases and J by 7 bases. CDR3 length: 16 residues. Germline V gives CDR1 MNHNS, CDR2 SASEGT.

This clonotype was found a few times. CDR3 sequence reads: CASSHSTGPDIQYF. The CDR3 nucleotides read TGCGCCAGCAGCCACTCGACAGGGCCCGACATTCAGTACTTC. This rearrangement joins TRBV4-1 to TRBJ2-4; the match to TRBD1 covers 7 bases. Germline values: CDR1 MGHRA, CDR2 YSYEKL. The CDR3 covers 14 residues. The V gene end was trimmed by 3 bases and the J gene end by 8 bases; junction bases not matched to a gene: 7.

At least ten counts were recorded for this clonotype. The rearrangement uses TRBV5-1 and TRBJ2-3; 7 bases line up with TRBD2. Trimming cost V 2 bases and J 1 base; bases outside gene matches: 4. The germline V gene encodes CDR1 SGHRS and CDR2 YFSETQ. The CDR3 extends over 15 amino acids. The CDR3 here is CASSFQRDRTDTQYF. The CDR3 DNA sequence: TGCGCCAGCAGCTTTCAGCGGGACCGCACAGATACGCAGTATTTT.

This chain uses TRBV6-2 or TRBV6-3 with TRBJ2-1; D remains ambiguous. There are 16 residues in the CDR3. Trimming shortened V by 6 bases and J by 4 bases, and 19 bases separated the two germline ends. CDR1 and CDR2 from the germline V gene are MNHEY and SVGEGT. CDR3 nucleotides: TGTGCCAGCAGACCTGAACACGGTCGTAGATACAATGAGCAGTTCTTC. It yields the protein CASRPEHGRRYNEQFF.

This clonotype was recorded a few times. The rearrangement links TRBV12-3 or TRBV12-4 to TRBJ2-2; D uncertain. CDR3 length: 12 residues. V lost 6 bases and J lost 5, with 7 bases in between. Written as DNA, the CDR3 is TGTGCCAGCAGCCCAGGAACCGGGGAGCTGTTTTTT. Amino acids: CASSPGTGELFF.

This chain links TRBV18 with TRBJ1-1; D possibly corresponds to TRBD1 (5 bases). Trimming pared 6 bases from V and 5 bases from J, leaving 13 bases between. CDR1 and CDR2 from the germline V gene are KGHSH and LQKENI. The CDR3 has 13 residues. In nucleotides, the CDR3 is TGTGCCAGCTCGCGCAGTGGGGGTACTGAAGCTTTCTTT. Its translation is CASSRSGGTEAFF. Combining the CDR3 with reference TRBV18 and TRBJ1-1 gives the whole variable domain NAGVMQNPRHLVRRRGQEARLRCSPMKGHSHVYWYRQLPEEGLKFMVYLQKENIIDESGMPKERFSAEFPKEGPSILRIQQVVRGDSAAYFCASSRSGGTEAFFGQGTRLTVV.

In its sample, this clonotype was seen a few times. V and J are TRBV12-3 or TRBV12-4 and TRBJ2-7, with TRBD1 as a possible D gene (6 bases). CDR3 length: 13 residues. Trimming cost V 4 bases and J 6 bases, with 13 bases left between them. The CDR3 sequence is CASSSLQGGEQYF. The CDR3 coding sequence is TGTGCCAGCAGTTCCTTACAGGGTGGCGAGCAGTACTTC.

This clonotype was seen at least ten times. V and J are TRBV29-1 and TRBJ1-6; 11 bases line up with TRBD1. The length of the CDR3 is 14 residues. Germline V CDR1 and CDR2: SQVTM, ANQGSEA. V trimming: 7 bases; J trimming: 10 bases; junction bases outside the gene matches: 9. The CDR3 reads CSAGTGGIGSPLHF. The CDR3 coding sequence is TGCAGCGCAGGGACAGGGGGGATCGGATCACCCCTCCACTTT.